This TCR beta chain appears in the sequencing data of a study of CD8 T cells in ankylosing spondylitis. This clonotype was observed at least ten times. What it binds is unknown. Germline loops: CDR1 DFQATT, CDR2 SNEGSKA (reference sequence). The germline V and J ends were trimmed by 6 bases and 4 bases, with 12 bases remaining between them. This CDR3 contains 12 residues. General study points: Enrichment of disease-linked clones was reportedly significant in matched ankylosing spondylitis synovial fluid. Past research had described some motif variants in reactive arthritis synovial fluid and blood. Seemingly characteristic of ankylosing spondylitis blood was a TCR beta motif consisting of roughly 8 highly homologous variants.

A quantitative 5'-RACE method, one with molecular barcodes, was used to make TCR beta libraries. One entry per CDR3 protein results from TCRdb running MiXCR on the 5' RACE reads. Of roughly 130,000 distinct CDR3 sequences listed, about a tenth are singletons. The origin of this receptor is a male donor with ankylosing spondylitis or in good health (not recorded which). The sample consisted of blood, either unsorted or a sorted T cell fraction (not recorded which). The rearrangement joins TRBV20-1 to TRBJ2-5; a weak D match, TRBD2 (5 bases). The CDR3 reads CSAQRELETQYF. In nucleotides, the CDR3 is TGCAGTGCCCAACGGGAATTAGAGACCCAGTACTTC.